This T cell receptor (beta chain) was sequenced during a study of cytomegalovirus exposure and HLA in healthy donors. In the PCR, 60 Vbeta and 13 Jbeta primers were used. Clones were read by immunoSEQ multiplex PCR, and TCRdb kept only the in-frame ones, dropping some. The sample consists of hundreds of thousands of clones, about 85% of them appearing once. This CDR3 comprises 13 residues. Germline CDR1 reads SGHDT; CDR2 reads YYEEEE. V shed 2 bases and J shed 9 bases, with 12 bases lying between them. The sequenced material came from PBMCs. This chain links TRBV5-6 with TRBJ2-1, with D possibly TRBD2 on 5 matching bases. The source is a girl aged 2 to 10 in good health and CMV-seronegative. This CDR3 reads CASSFSAEGEQFF. The CDR3, as DNA: TGTGCCAGCAGCTTCTCCGCTGAGGGTGAGCAGTTCTTC.